The clone carrying this T cell receptor beta chain was counted many times. Its antigen is undetermined. The data belong to a study of CD8 T cells in ankylosing spondylitis. CDR1 is KGHSH and CDR2 is LQKENI in the germline V gene. This CDR3 region has 14 residues. V lost 0 bases, J lost 1 base, and 5 bases lay in between. TCRdb called the 5' RACE reads again in MiXCR, with one record for every CDR3 protein. Of about 540,000 distinct CDR3 sequences in the sample, roughly 13% are singletons; the top ten hold nearly 7%. General study points: In ankylosing spondylitis blood, a motif of roughly eight highly homologous TCR beta variants appeared characteristic. Peripheral blood samples showed relatively rare disease-linked clones, and these clones were CD8+.

V usage is TRBV18 and J usage is TRBJ2-3; D gene uncertain. Sequenced input: blood, either unsorted or a sorted T cell fraction (not recorded which). The source of this sequence is a male donor with ankylosing spondylitis. CDR3 region: CASSPPVGTDTQYF. DNA for the CDR3: TGTGCCAGCTCACCACCGGTGGGCACAGATACGCAGTATTTT.